This paragraph covers one T cell receptor beta chain sequence. Its antigen remains unidentified. These data originate in a study of shared clonotypes between healthy human individuals. Clones were sequenced by immunoSEQ multiplex PCR, and TCRdb holds only the in-frame ones, with some missing. This table has roughly 1 million clones, around 82% appearing once. The germline V gene encodes CDR1 KGHSH and CDR2 LQKENI. The CDR3 spans 16 residues. V lost 3 bases to trimming and J lost 4 bases; unmatched junction nucleotides: 9. General observations from the study: A reduction in generation probabilities was seen for non-shared clonotypes relative to those shared by all four donors.

The sequence was obtained from a man younger than 30 in good health. Some clones in this sample may be carry-over from other donors' samples. The chain is built from TRBV18 and TRBJ2-1, with 7 positions matching TRBD2. Sequenced: memory CD4+ T cells from PBMCs. The subset here: CD45RA-negative fraction. The CDR3 DNA is TGTGCCAGCTCACCCGTAAGCGGGATGAGTTACAATGAGCAGTTCTTC. Its protein is CASSPVSGMSYNEQFF.